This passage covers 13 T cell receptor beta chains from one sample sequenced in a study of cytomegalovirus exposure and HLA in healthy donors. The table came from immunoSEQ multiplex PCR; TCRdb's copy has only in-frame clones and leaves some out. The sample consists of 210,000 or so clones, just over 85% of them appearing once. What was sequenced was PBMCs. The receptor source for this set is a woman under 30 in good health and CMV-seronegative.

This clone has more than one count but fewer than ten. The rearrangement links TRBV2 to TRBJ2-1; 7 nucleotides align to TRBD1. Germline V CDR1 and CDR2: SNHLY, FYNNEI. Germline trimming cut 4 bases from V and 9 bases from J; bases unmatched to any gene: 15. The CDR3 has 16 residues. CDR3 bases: TGTGCCAGCAGTGGCTGGACAGGCCCCGGCTCTGGTGAGCAGTTCTTC. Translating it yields CASSGWTGPGSGEQFF.

This chain's CDR3 is CSVAGTGGVSGNTIYF. CDR3 nucleotides: TGCAGCGTCGCTGGGACAGGGGGAGTCTCTGGAAACACCATATATTTT. The V call is TRBV29-1, the J call TRBJ1-3, with 11 bases matching TRBD1. The CDR3 runs 16 residues. Germline V gives CDR1 SQVTM, CDR2 ANQGSEA. V lost 6 bases, J lost 0 bases, and 7 bases stayed unmatched.

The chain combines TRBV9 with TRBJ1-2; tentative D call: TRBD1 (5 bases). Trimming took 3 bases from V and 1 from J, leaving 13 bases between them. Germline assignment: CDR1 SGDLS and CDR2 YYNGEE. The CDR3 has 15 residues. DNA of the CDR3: TGTGCCAGCAGCGCAACAGGCCCCCTTAACTATGGCTACACCTTC. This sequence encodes CASSATGPLNYGYTF.

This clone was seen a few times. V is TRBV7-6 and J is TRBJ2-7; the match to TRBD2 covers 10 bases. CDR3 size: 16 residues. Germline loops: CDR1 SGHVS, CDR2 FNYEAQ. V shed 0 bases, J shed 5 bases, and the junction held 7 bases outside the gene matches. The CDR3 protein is CASSLAPGTSAHEQYF. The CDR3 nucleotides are TGTGCCAGCAGCTTAGCTCCCGGGACTAGCGCCCACGAGCAGTACTTC.

The CDR3 here is CASSTRQGGPRAFF. The DNA of the CDR3 is TGTGCCAGCAGTACACGACAGGGGGGGCCCAGAGCTTTCTTT. This chain joins TRBV28 and TRBJ1-1, with 9 nucleotides matching TRBD1. CDR1 and CDR2 (germline): MDHEN, SYDVKM. CDR3 length: 14 amino acids. J was trimmed by 10 bases and V by 5 bases; bases with no gene match: 11.

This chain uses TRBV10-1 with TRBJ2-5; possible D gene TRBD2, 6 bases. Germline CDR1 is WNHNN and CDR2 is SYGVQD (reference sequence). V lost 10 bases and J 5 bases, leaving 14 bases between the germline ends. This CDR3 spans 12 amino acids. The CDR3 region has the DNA TGCGCCACCACGGCGGGAAGCGAGACCCAGTACTTC. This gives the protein CATTAGSETQYF.

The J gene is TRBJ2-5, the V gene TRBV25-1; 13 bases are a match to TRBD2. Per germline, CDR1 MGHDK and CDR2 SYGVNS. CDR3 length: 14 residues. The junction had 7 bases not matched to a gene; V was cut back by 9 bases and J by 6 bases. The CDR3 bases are TGTGCCAGTGGGACTAGCGGGACTTTGAAGACCCAGTACTTC. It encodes CASGTSGTLKTQYF.

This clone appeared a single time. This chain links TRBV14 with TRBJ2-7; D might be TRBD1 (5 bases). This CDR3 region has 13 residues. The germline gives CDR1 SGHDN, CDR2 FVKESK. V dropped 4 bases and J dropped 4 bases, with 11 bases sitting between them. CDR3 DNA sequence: TGTGCCAGCAGCCCAGGGCGGCCGTACGAGCAGTACTTC. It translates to CASSPGRPYEQYF.

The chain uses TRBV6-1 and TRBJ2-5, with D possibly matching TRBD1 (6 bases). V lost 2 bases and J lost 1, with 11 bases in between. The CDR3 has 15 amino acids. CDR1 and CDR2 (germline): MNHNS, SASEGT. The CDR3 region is CASSELGARQETQYF. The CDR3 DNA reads TGTGCCAGCAGTGAATTGGGGGCGCGCCAAGAGACCCAGTACTTC.

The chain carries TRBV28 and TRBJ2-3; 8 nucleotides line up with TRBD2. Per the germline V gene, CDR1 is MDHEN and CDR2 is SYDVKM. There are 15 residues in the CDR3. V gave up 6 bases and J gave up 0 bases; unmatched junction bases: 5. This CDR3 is CASSFSGTSTDTQYF. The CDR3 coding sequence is TGTGCCAGCAGCTTTAGCGGGACTAGCACAGATACGCAGTATTTT. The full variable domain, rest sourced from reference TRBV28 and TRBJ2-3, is DVKVTQSSRYLVKRTGEKVFLECVQDMDHENMFWYRQDPGLGLRLIYFSYDVKMKEKGDIPEGYSVSREKKERFSLILESASTNQTSMYLCASSFSGTSTDTQYFGPGTRLTVL.

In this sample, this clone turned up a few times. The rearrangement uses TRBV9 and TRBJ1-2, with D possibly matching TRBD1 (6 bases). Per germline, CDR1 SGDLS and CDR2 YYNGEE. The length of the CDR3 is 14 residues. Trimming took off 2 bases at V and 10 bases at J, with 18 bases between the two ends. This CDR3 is CASSVGRLQGHYTF. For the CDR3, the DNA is TGTGCCAGCAGCGTGGGTAGGTTACAGGGACACTACACCTTC.

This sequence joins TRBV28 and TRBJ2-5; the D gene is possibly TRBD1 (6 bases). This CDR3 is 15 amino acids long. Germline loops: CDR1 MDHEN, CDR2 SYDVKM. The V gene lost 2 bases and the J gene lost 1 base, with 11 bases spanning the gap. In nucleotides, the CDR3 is TGTGCCAGCAGTTTAAGGGGGACGATCCAAGAGACCCAGTACTTC. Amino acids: CASSLRGTIQETQYF.

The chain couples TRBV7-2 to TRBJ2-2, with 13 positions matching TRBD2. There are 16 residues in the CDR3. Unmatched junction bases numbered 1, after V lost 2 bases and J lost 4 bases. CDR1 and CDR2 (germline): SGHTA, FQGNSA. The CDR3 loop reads CASSLTSGRATGELFF. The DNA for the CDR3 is TGTGCCAGCAGCTTAACTAGCGGGAGGGCCACCGGGGAGCTGTTTTTT.